These 9 T cell receptor beta chains were all obtained from the same sample, sequenced in a study of blood T cell repertoires in COVID-19. TCRdb keeps only in-frame clones here, not all; method: immunoSEQ multiplex PCR. Counted here are 200,000 to 250,000 clones, approximately 85% occurring once; the ten biggest clones make up about 2.5%. Sequencing used peripheral blood. Receptors were obtained from a woman aged 65 to 85 with COVID-19, enrolled during active disease.

The chain couples TRBV5-5 to TRBJ2-5; TRBD1 aligns across 7 bases. Trimming took 1 base from V and 4 from J; bases not matched to a gene: 1. The germline CDR1 and CDR2 sequences are SGHKS and YYEKEE (reference sequence). The CDR3 extends over 13 amino acids. The CDR3 loop reads CASSLTGVETQYF. The CDR3 bases are TGTGCCAGCAGCTTGACAGGGGTAGAGACCCAGTACTTC.

This rearrangement joins TRBV5-6 to TRBJ2-6; 7 nucleotides align to TRBD1. Germline V gene data show CDR1 as SGHDT and CDR2 as YYEEEE. CDR3 length equals 19 residues. The trim removed 3 bases at V and 0 bases at J, leaving 12 bases unmatched. CDR3 bases: TGTGCCAGCAGCTCCGGGCCGACAGGGAGAAACTCTGGGGCCAACGTCCTGACTTTC. As protein: CASSSGPTGRNSGANVLTF.

The chain is built from TRBV15 and TRBJ2-1; maybe TRBD1 (6 bases). Germline V CDR1 and CDR2: LNHNV, YYDKDF (reference sequence). Trimming shortened V by 3 bases and J by 2 bases, and 14 bases separated the two germline ends. The CDR3 extends over 16 amino acids. The CDR3 DNA is TGTGCCACCAGCAGGGCATCCGGGACAACCTACAATGAGCAGTTCTTC. It translates to CATSRASGTTYNEQFF.

The rearrangement uses TRBV6-5 and TRBJ2-7; 11 bases are shared with TRBD2. CDR1 and CDR2 (germline): MNHEY, SVGAGI. Germline trimming cut 6 bases from V and 3 bases from J; bases unmatched to any gene: 4. The CDR3 totals 14 residues. The CDR3 nucleotides are TGTGCCAGCAGCTCCGGACTAGCGGGCTACGAGCAGTACTTC. Protein sequence: CASSSGLAGYEQYF.

This clone has just a few counts. The CDR3 DNA reads TGCGCCAGCAGCCCGGTGGGACAGCCTAACTATGGCTACACCTTC. Translating it yields CASSPVGQPNYGYTF. The gene calls are TRBV5-1 and TRBJ1-2; 7 bases match TRBD1. Per the germline V gene, CDR1 is SGHRS and CDR2 is YFSETQ. V was pared by 4 bases and J by 0 bases, with 6 bases of the junction left unmatched. The CDR3 contains 15 residues.

The chain employs TRBV5-6 and TRBJ2-1, with 8 positions matching TRBD1. Germline CDR1 and CDR2: SGHDT and YYEEEE. The junction had 14 bases not matched to a gene; V was cut back by 2 bases and J by 4 bases. CDR3 length: 18 amino acids. This CDR3 reads CASSLQQGVGVWYNEQFF. CDR3 nucleotide sequence: TGTGCCAGCAGCTTACAACAGGGGGTTGGGGTGTGGTACAATGAGCAGTTCTTC. The full variable domain, rest sourced from reference TRBV5-6 and TRBJ2-1, is DAGVTQSPTHLIKTRGQQVTLRCSPKSGHDTVSWYQQALGQGPQFIFQYYEEEERQRGNFPDRFSGHQFPNYSSELNVNALLLGDSALYLCASSLQQGVGVWYNEQFFGPGTRLTVL.

V usage is TRBV30 and J usage is TRBJ1-4; 10 nucleotides line up with TRBD1. The CDR3 contains 14 residues. Trimming took 5 bases from V and 2 from J; bases not matched to a gene: 2. The V gene's germline CDR1 is GTSNPN and CDR2 SVGIG (reference sequence). The CDR3 sequence is CAWGTGVTNEKLFF. The CDR3 DNA reads TGTGCCTGGGGGACAGGGGTTACTAATGAAAAACTGTTTTTT.

This clone has a single count. The V and J genes are TRBV7-3 and TRBJ2-5; 12 nucleotides match TRBD1. Germline CDR1 is SGHTA and CDR2 is FQGTGA. J was trimmed by 5 bases and V by 5 bases; bases with no gene match: 6. This CDR3 is built from 15 residues. CDR3 bases: TGTGCCAGCAGCGAGGGACAGGGGGCCTGGGAGACCCAGTACTTC. Its translation: CASSEGQGAWETQYF.

The chain employs TRBV6-5 and TRBJ1-6; tentative D call: TRBD1 (5 bases). V shed 5 bases and J shed 13 bases, with 21 bases lying between them. The CDR3 has 15 residues. Germline values: CDR1 MNHEY, CDR2 SVGAGI. The CDR3 is CASSKRDSPWGPLHF. CDR3 DNA sequence: TGTGCCAGCAGTAAGAGGGACTCACCATGGGGTCCCCTCCACTTT.